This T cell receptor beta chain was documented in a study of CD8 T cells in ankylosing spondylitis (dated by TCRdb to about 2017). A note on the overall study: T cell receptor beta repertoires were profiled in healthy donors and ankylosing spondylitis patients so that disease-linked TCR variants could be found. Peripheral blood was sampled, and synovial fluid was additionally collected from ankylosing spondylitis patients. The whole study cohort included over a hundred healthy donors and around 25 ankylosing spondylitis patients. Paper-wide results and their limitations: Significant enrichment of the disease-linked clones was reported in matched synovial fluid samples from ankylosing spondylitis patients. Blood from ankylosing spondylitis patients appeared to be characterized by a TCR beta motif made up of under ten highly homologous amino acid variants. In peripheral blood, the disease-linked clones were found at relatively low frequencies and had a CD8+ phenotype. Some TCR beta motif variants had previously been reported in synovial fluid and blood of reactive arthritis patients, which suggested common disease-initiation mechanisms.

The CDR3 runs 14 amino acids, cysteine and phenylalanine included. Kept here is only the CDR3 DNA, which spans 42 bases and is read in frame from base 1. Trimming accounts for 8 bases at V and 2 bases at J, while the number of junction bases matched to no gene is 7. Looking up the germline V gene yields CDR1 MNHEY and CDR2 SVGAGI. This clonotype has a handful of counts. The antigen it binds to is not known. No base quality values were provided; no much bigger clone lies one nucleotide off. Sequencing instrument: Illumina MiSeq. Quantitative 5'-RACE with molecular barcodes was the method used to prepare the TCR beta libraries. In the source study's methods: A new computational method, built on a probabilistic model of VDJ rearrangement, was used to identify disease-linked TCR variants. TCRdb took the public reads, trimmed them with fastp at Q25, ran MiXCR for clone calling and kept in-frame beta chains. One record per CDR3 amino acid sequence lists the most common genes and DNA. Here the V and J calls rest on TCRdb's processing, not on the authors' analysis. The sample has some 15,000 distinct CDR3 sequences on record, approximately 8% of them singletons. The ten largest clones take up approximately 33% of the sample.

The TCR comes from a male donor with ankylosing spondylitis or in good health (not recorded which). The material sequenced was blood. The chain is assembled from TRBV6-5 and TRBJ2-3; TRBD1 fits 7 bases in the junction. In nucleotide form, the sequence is TGTGCCAGCGGGAGACAGGGCCTCACAGATACGCAGTATTTT. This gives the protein CASGRQGLTDTQYF.